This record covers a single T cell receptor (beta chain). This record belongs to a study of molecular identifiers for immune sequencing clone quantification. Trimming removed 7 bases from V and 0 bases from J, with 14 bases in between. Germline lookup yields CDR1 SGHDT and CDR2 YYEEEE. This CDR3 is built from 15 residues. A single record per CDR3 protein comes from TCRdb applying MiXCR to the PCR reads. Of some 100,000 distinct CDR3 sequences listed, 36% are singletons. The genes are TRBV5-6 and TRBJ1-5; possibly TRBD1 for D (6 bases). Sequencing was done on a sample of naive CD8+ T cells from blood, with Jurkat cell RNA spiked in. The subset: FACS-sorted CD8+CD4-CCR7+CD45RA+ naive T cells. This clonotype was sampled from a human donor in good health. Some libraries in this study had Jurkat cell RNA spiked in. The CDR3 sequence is CASCGGHLSNQPQHF. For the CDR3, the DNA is TGTGCCAGCTGCGGGGGACACCTTAGCAATCAGCCCCAGCATTTT.